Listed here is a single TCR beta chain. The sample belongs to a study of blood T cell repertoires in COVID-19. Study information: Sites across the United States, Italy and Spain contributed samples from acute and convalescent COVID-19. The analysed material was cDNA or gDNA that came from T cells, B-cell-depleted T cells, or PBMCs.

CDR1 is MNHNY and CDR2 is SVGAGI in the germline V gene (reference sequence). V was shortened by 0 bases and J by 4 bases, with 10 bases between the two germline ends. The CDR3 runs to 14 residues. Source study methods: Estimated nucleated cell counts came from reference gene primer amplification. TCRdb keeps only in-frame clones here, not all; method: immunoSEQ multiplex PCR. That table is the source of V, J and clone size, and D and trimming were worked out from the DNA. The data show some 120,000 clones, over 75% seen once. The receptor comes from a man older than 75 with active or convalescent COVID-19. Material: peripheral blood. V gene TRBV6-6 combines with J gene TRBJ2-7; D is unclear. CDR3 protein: CASSYSTPAYEQYF. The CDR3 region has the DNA TGTGCCAGCAGTTACTCGACTCCTGCGTACGAGCAGTACTTC.